The 15 T cell receptor beta chains reported below all come from one sample, sequenced in a study of shared clonotypes between healthy human individuals. Sequenced by immunoSEQ multiplex PCR; TCRdb stores in-frame clones only, minus some. The table lists approximately 720,000 clones, 90% to 95% of them singletons, with approximately 22% in the top ten. Naive-designated CD8 cells lacked CD45RO, were positively enriched for CCR7, and omitted terminally differentiated effector memory CD45RA+ cells. The sequencing input was naive CD8+ T cells sorted from blood. These receptors all come from a man aged 25-45 years in good health.

The chain is built from TRBV7-2 and TRBJ1-3; D not resolved. CDR1 and CDR2 (germline): SGHTA, FQGNSA. This CDR3 spans 14 amino acids. V dropped 2 bases and J dropped 2 bases, with 7 bases sitting between them. CDR3: CASSLNVAGNTIYF. CDR3 coding DNA: TGTGCCAGCAGCTTAAACGTAGCTGGAAACACCATATATTTT.

Concerning this clone: The junction differs from germline at one of its ends, possibly a read error. This specimen includes other DNA sequences encoding the same CDR3. The chain employs TRBV9 and TRBJ1-2, with 9 bases identical to TRBD1. The germline V gene encodes CDR1 SGDLS and CDR2 YYNGEE. This CDR3 spans 15 amino acids. Written as DNA, the CDR3 is TGCGCCAGCAGCGCCCGGACAGGGGATAACTATGGCTACACCTTC. Protein: CASSARTGDNYGYTF.

V and J are TRBV7-4 and TRBJ1-3; D may be TRBD1 (6 bases). V lost 5 bases and J lost 0, with 17 bases in between. This CDR3 is 17 amino acids long. Germline CDR1 and CDR2: SGHVT and SQSDAQ. The chain's CDR3 is CASSPPQQGASGNTIYF. The CDR3 DNA is TGTGCCAGCAGCCCGCCCCAACAGGGCGCCTCTGGAAACACCATATATTTT.

The J gene is TRBJ2-7, the V gene TRBV9; 9 nucleotides align to TRBD2. This CDR3 has 15 amino acids. Germline lookup yields CDR1 SGDLS and CDR2 YYNGEE. V was clipped by 0 bases and J by 5 bases; unmatched bases: 6. CDR3 nucleotides: TGTGCCAGCAGCGTAGGCGGGAGGGCCGACGACGAGCAGTACTTC. Translation: CASSVGGRADDEQYF.

This clone came up once. The chain has TRBV4-1 and TRBJ2-5; perhaps TRBD1 as D (6 bases). Germline CDR1 and CDR2: MGHRA and YSYEKL. Trimming stripped 0 bases from V and 5 bases from J, with 7 bases between. This CDR3 has 13 residues. This CDR3 is CASSQDQGETQYF. As DNA, the CDR3 is TGCGCCAGCAGCCAAGATCAGGGGGAGACCCAGTACTTC.

The chain links TRBV21-1 to TRBJ2-1; the D call of TRBD2 is as the table states it, not checked on the DNA. TRBV21-1 is annotated as a pseudogene. The CDR3 loop spans 13 amino acids. CDR3 sequence: CASRSAGNNEQFF. The CDR3 DNA is TGTGCCAGCAGGTCGGCGGGAAACAATGAGCAGTTCTTC.

Regarding this clone: Within the sample, other DNA sequences also encode this same CDR3. The gene calls are TRBV7-9 and TRBJ2-7, with 9 bases identical to TRBD1. Germline loops: CDR1 SEHNR, CDR2 FQNEAQ (reference sequence). This CDR3 region has 14 residues. J lost 4 bases, V lost 5 bases, and 6 bases had no gene match. The CDR3 sequence is CASSPGQGLYEQYF. As DNA, the CDR3 is TGTGCCAGCAGCCCTGGACAGGGGTTGTACGAGCAGTACTTC.

V and J are TRBV7-9 and TRBJ2-7; D remains ambiguous. V lost 6 bases, J lost 6 bases, and 12 bases lay in between. This CDR3 contains 12 residues. Per the germline V gene, CDR1 is SEHNR and CDR2 is FQNEAQ (reference sequence). Here the CDR3 reads CASSSSSSEQYF. The CDR3 DNA follows: TGTGCCAGCAGTTCTAGTTCGAGCGAGCAGTACTTC.

The V call is TRBV6-5, the J call TRBJ1-1, with D possibly matching TRBD1 (5 bases). Germline V gene sequence: CDR1 MNHEY, CDR2 SVGAGI. Trimming shortened V by 2 bases and J by 3 bases, and 13 bases separated the two germline ends. The CDR3 sequence is 15 residues long. This CDR3 is CASSYNGAPYTEAFF. The CDR3, as DNA: TGTGCCAGCAGTTACAACGGGGCTCCGTACACTGAAGCTTTCTTT.

This clone appeared a few times. CDR3 sequence: CASSPSGLAGGYNEQFF. Written as DNA, the CDR3 is TGCGCCAGCAGCCCCTCGGGACTAGCGGGAGGCTACAATGAGCAGTTCTTC. V is TRBV5-1 and J is TRBJ2-1; TRBD2 matches at 15 bases. Per germline, CDR1 SGHRS and CDR2 YFSETQ. V was clipped by 4 bases and J by 3 bases; unmatched bases: 5. This CDR3 has 17 residues.

This chain connects TRBV4-3 to TRBJ2-1; D uncertain. This CDR3 region has 15 residues. CDR1 and CDR2 from the germline V gene are LGHNA and YSLEER. V lost 0 bases and J lost 8, with 14 bases in between. CDR3 in amino acids: CASSQEGIAGDEQFF. The CDR3 DNA follows: TGCGCCAGCAGCCAAGAAGGAATAGCAGGCGATGAGCAGTTCTTC.

The J gene is TRBJ2-1, the V gene TRBV9, with a tentative D call TRBD2 (6 bases). Trimming stripped 0 bases from V and 0 bases from J, with 10 bases between. The CDR3 sequence is 16 residues long. CDR1 is SGDLS and CDR2 is YYNGEE in the germline V gene. CDR3 loop: CASSVASVSSYNEQFF. The DNA of the CDR3 is TGTGCCAGCAGCGTAGCTAGCGTCAGCTCCTACAATGAGCAGTTCTTC.

This rearrangement joins TRBV29-1 to TRBJ2-1; the D gene is possibly TRBD1 (5 bases). Deletions cut 0 bases from V and 0 bases from J, with 15 bases between. Germline CDR1 is SQVTM and CDR2 is ANQGSEA. The CDR3 spans 17 residues. This CDR3 reads CSVEDPGHASSYNEQFF. In DNA, the CDR3 is TGCAGCGTTGAAGATCCCGGACACGCGAGCTCCTACAATGAGCAGTTCTTC.

V usage is TRBV7-3 and J usage is TRBJ1-5; possible D gene TRBD1, 6 bases. Germline-derived CDR1 and CDR2 are SGHTA and FQGTGA. CDR3 length equals 15 residues. Trimming took off 1 base at V and 3 bases at J, with 10 bases between the two ends. CDR3 in DNA: TGTGCCAGCAGCTTAATGGCAGGGGACAATCAGCCCCAGCATTTT. Translating gives CASSLMAGDNQPQHF.

The chain has TRBV12-5 and TRBJ2-1; D unresolved. V lost 8 bases and J 0 bases, leaving 5 bases between the germline ends. In germline, CDR1 is LGHNT, CDR2 FRNRAP. This CDR3 contains 12 residues. The CDR3 nucleotides are TGTGCTAGTAAAAGCTCCTACAATGAGCAGTTCTTC. Translation gives CASKSSYNEQFF. The full variable domain, its missing parts supplied by reference TRBV12-5 and TRBJ2-1, is DARVTQTPRHKVTEMGQEVTMRCQPILGHNTVFWYRQTMMQGLELLAYFRNRAPLDDSGMPKDRFSAEMPDATLATLKIQPSEPRDSAVYFCASKSSYNEQFFGPGTRLTVL.